This TCR beta chain was documented in a study of blood T cell repertoires in COVID-19. Overall study context: Sites in the United States, Italy and Spain provided acute and convalescent COVID-19 samples. PBMCs, B-cell-depleted T cells, or T cells were the source of the cDNA or gDNA that made up the material.

Trimming at V came to 9 bases and at J to 4 bases, leaving 8 bases not matched to a gene. The CDR3 loop spans 14 amino acids. CDR1 and CDR2 from the germline V gene are KGHDR and SFDVKD. Clones were read by immunoSEQ multiplex PCR, and TCRdb kept only the in-frame ones, dropping some. The sample lists roughly 53,000 clones; about nine tenths were seen once. The chain recombines TRBV24-1 with TRBJ2-3; 8 bases map to TRBD2. This TCR derives from a man aged 55 to 70 with acute or convalescent COVID-19. Sequenced sample: peripheral blood. In DNA, the CDR3 is TGTGCCACCCGAGGGACTAGTGAGTCAGATACGCAGTATTTT. It specifies CATRGTSESDTQYF.